This TCR beta chain originates from a study of T cells in Graves' hyperthyroidism and ophthalmopathy (dated by TCRdb to about 2019). Describing the broader study: Peripheral blood was sampled at the time of initial diagnosis, prior to any treatment. To identify TCR V-J signatures that set the groups apart, the researchers used a discovery cohort of roughly 100 patients, made up of roughly 40 with Graves' ophthalmopathy and some 55 with stable Graves' hyperthyroidism. Prospective prediction of ophthalmopathy was tested in an independent validation cohort of fewer than 20 hyperthyroidism patients and 15 to 17 patients who later progressed to ophthalmopathy. The 80 to 100 discovery patients were randomly divided into training and test sets at a 7:3 ratio. In addition, the study compared T-cell repertoires in thyroid tissue and in blood from about six Graves' hyperthyroidism patients. After blood sampling, hyperthyroidism patients were treated with methimazole at a starting dose of 30 mg daily, and ophthalmopathy patients were treated with high-dose intravenous methylprednisolone. According to the paper, TCR Vbeta CDR3 sequencing was carried out on around 140 peripheral blood samples, which came from more than 40 ophthalmopathy, around 75 hyperthyroidism and roughly 17 progressor patients. General conclusions and limits of the study: Blood samples also contained most of the expanded thyroid clonotypes (frequency above 0.001), which suggests that blood repertoires may reflect thyroid immune responses. A model built on a 13 V-J signature distinguished ophthalmopathy from stable hyperthyroidism, reaching about 88% sensitivity and around 81% specificity in cross-validation and 80%/75% in testing. Sample size was not statistically predetermined, and investigators were not blinded to group allocation. During validation, the model predicted progression to ophthalmopathy a median of about 5.9 months ahead of onset, with approximately 70% sensitivity and almost 75% specificity.

Stable Graves' hyperthyroidism was defined as the absence of progression to ophthalmopathy over 18 months of follow-up. Hyperthyroidism patients were newly diagnosed, with disease duration under 2 months, and aged 18 to 65 years. Patients with uncontrolled infections, other autoimmune diseases, pregnancy or lactation were excluded. Diagnoses were based on clinical symptoms, serum thyroxine and TRAb, thyroid ultrasound and orbital computed tomography. PBMCs were isolated from 7.5 to 10 ml of fresh peripheral blood by Ficoll-Paque density gradient centrifugation. Trizol reagent was used to extract total RNA, and RNA quality was then checked on an Agilent 2100 Bioanalyzer. The TCR beta CDR3 regions were amplified from RNA transcripts. For the first round of RT-PCR on the TCR CDR3, the HTBI primer set was used together with the Qiagen OneStep RT-PCR kit. Libraries were constructed in a second round of multiplex PCR, after which size selection and purification were performed. Sequencing of the libraries was done on an Illumina HiSeq2000 using paired-end 100 bp reads. The source study handled its data this way. SOAPnuke was used to process the raw data, with reads discarded if the reads contained adapters or uncalled bases, had a mean Phred below 15, or lacked an exact constant-primer or identifier match. High-quality paired reads were merged using COPE v1.2.5, and each unique nucleotide sequence was defined as a clonotype. Clonotypes were aligned to IMGT TRBV, TRBD and TRBJ reference segments using MiTCR v1.1. Analysis was restricted to V-J combinations with a frequency above 0.0001, which covered 99.2% of repertoires. A TCS score was defined as the ratio between F50 (clonal expansion) and ExV (chaos), using BLOSUM62-based TCRdist between CDR3 peptides within each V-J. Welch's t-statistics and random forest reduced 500 to 550 V-J features to 13, which were used in a naive Bayes classifier (R e1071). The public reads were reanalyzed by TCRdb: fastp trimming at Q25, MiXCR alignment, in-frame beta chains only. Each entry merges the rows of one CDR3 protein and shows their most common DNA and genes. The V and J calls and clone size come from TCRdb's table, not from the authors' own analysis. The table for this sample lists nearly 110,000 distinct CDR3 sequences; 15% to 20% of them were counted only once. About 40% of the sample belongs to the ten largest clones.

This clonotype was picked up one time. It has no known antigen specificity. Base qualities are not recorded, but no much larger clone differs from it by a single base. Support from one read is weak. From the germline V gene (reference sequence), CDR1 is MNHEY and CDR2 is SMNVEV. The CDR3 goes from the cysteine to the phenylalanine over 15 residues. Just CDR3 DNA is preserved here, 45 bases in frame from base 1. Trimming takes 3 bases from V and 2 bases from J, and the germline ends sit 14 bases apart. The sample consisted of blood. Recombination joined TRBV27 with TRBJ2-7; the D region possibly corresponds to TRBD2 (5 bases align). This clonotype was obtained from a woman between 50 and 59 years old with Graves' hyperthyroidism. The CDR3 sequence is CASSFVSGATYEQYF. The nucleotides read TGTGCCAGCAGTTTTGTCAGCGGCGCAACCTACGAGCAGTACTTC.